This T cell receptor beta chain appears in the sequencing data of a study of blood T cells in healthy people across ages. Study outcomes and limitations: PBMCs went unsorted, and a conclusive naive versus antigen-experienced comparison was therefore prevented.

Looked up from germline, CDR1 is MNHNS and CDR2 is SASEGT. This CDR3 is built from 14 residues. Of note for this clonotype: What it recognizes is unknown.

A J-beta primer mix and a sample-barcoded 5' primer were used in a second PCR of roughly 6 to 12 cycles. Every sample returned 2.5 million or more CDR3-containing paired-end reads. TCRdb independently ran MiXCR on the 5' RACE reads; one entry per CDR3 protein. Of 500,000 to 700,000 distinct CDR3 sequences in the sample, approximately 30% were seen once. The origin of this receptor is an elderly woman in good health. This sequence joins TRBV6-1 and TRBJ2-1; maybe TRBD1 (5 bases). With the DNA end fitting TRBJ2-7 better, the J assignment may be wrong. Sequencing was performed on blood. CDR3 coding DNA: TGTGCCAGCACCCTGGACAACTCCTACAATGAGCAGTACTTC. Amino acids: CASTLDNSYNEQYF.